Presented here are 26 T cell receptor beta chains from one specimen sequenced in a study of blood T cell repertoires in COVID-19. This table comes from immunoSEQ multiplex PCR, and its TCRdb copy is limited to in-frame clones, with some not included. The sample holds 70,000 or so clones, approximately 80% seen once. Input material: peripheral blood. These receptors were obtained from a man aged 55 to 70 with COVID-19, enrolled during active disease.

The chain is built from TRBV7-3 and TRBJ2-5, with 9 positions matching TRBD1. Germline CDR1 reads SGHTA; CDR2 reads FQGTGA. This CDR3 contains 15 residues. V dropped 4 bases and J dropped 7; count of bases not matched to a gene: 10. CDR3 nucleotide sequence: TGTGCCAGCAGCTACCAGGGACAGGGAGCAGGGACCCAGTACTTC. Translating it yields CASSYQGQGAGTQYF.

This chain connects TRBV7-9 to TRBJ2-7; a weak D match, TRBD2 (6 bases). The CDR3 contains 16 residues. V lost 5 bases and J lost 1, with 18 bases in between. Germline V CDR1 and CDR2: SEHNR, FQNEAQ (reference sequence). The CDR3 coding sequence is TGTGCCAGCAGCCCGTCCCGGGAGACAGCGTCCTACGAGCAGTACTTC. Its translation: CASSPSRETASYEQYF.

The count of this clone is one. The chain employs TRBV3-1 (or the pseudogene TRBV3-2) and TRBJ1-3; 9 positions match TRBD1. V lost 4 bases, J lost 0 bases, and 7 bases stayed unmatched. Germline loops: CDR1 LGHDT, CDR2 YNNKEL (reference sequence). The CDR3 is made up of 17 amino acids. CDR3 DNA sequence: TGTGCCAGCAGCCCCTCCGGGACAGGGCACTCTGGAAACACCATATATTTT. Protein: CASSPSGTGHSGNTIYF.

The genes are TRBV10-3 and TRBJ2-5, with D possibly TRBD2 on 6 matching bases. CDR1 ENHRY and CDR2 SYGVKD come from the germline V gene. Trimming stripped 3 bases from V and 5 bases from J, with 13 bases between. This CDR3 has 14 amino acids. CDR3 in DNA: TGTGCCATCAGTGACGGGGGAACCGGGGAGACCCAGTACTTC. It is translated as CAISDGGTGETQYF.

The chain carries TRBV14 and TRBJ2-7, with D unclear. The V end was cut by 4 bases, the J end by 0 bases, with 10 bases between. Germline CDR1 reads SGHDN; CDR2 reads FVKESK. The CDR3 totals 14 residues. The CDR3 region has the DNA TGTGCCAGCAGCCCAATTGAGTTCTCCTACGAGCAGTACTTC. This translates into CASSPIEFSYEQYF. Supplemented by reference TRBV14 and TRBJ2-7, the full variable domain reads EAGVTQFPSHSVIEKGQTVTLRCDPISGHDNLYWYRRVMGKEIKFLLHFVKESKQDESGMPNNRFLAERTGGTYSTLKVQPAELEDSGVYFCASSPIEFSYEQYFGPGTRLTVT.

The CDR3 DNA reads as TGTGCCAGCGTCATGACCGGGAGGAATCAGCCCCAGCATTTT. Translation: CASVMTGRNQPQHF. This rearrangement joins TRBV6-6 to TRBJ1-5; the D is unclear. Germline lookup yields CDR1 MNHNY and CDR2 SVGAGI (reference sequence). The CDR3 is made up of 14 amino acids. V lost 8 bases, J lost 4 bases, and 15 bases lay in between.

The chain combines TRBV30 with TRBJ2-7, with D hard to call. The germline V gene encodes CDR1 GTSNPN and CDR2 SVGIG (reference sequence). The V end was cut by 0 bases, the J end by 4 bases, with 4 bases between. The CDR3 has 11 residues. Here the CDR3 DNA reads TGTGCCTGGAGTGTAGCATACGAGCAGTACTTC. Amino acid sequence: CAWSVAYEQYF.

This chain links TRBV19 with TRBJ1-2; 8 bases are a match to TRBD1. Germline V gene lookup returns CDR1 LNHDA and CDR2 SQIVND (reference sequence). V shed 3 bases and J 7 bases; nucleotides not matched to a gene: 1. The CDR3 spans 12 residues. The CDR3 sequence is CASSIQGAGYTF. The CDR3 region has the DNA TGTGCCAGTAGTATTCAGGGGGCTGGCTACACCTTC. The whole variable domain, filled in from reference TRBV19 and TRBJ1-2, reads DGGITQSPKYLFRKEGQNVTLSCEQNLNHDAMYWYRQDPGQGLRLIYYSQIVNDFQKGDIAEGYSVSREKKESFPLTVTSAQKNPTAFYLCASSIQGAGYTFGSGTRLTVV.

The DNA for the CDR3 is TGTGCCAGCAGCGCCCGACAGGGGGCATTGGGGTCACCCCTCCACTTT. It is translated as CASSARQGALGSPLHF. This chain connects TRBV7-6 to TRBJ1-6; 10 bases agree with TRBD1. The CDR3 is 16 amino acids. Germline assignment: CDR1 SGHVS and CDR2 FNYEAQ. V shed 5 bases and J 10 bases; nucleotides not matched to a gene: 11.

V and J are TRBV9 and TRBJ1-6; TRBD1 agrees at 7 bases. This CDR3 is 16 amino acids long. CDR1 and CDR2 (germline): SGDLS, YYNGEE. V shed 4 bases, J shed 7 bases, and the junction held 11 bases outside the gene matches. CDR3 sequence: CASSPGGGQTNSPLHF. The CDR3 DNA follows: TGTGCCAGCAGCCCAGGAGGGGGACAGACAAATTCACCCCTCCACTTT.

The chain carries TRBV10-1 and TRBJ2-1; the match to TRBD2 covers 9 bases. The CDR3 is 16 amino acids. The junction had 8 bases not matched to a gene; V was cut back by 4 bases and J by 4 bases. CDR1 and CDR2 (germline): WNHNN, SYGVQD (reference sequence). The CDR3 loop is CASSAIAGVRYNEQFF. In DNA form, the CDR3 reads TGCGCCAGCAGTGCTATAGCGGGAGTGCGTTACAATGAGCAGTTCTTC.

V gene TRBV18 combines with J gene TRBJ1-6, with D tentatively TRBD1 (5 bases). Between the trimmed V and J ends, which lost 4 bases and 4 bases, there was a span of 8 bases. The CDR3 is 14 residues long. Germline V lookup: CDR1 KGHSH, CDR2 LQKENI. This CDR3 is CASSRGTYNSPLHF. CDR3 sequence (DNA): TGTGCCAGCTCACGGGGGACTTATAATTCACCCCTCCACTTT.

The chain combines TRBV7-9 with TRBJ2-2; D call uncertain. V was trimmed by 5 bases and J by 5 bases, leaving 15 bases between them. The CDR3 contains 15 residues. CDR1 and CDR2 (germline): SEHNR, FQNEAQ (reference sequence). The CDR3 DNA follows: TGTGCCAGCAGCCACAGCCTTGAATTGACCGGGGAGCTGTTTTTT. Amino acid sequence: CASSHSLELTGELFF.

The chain recombines TRBV5-4 with TRBJ2-3; 8 bases line up with TRBD2. Germline V gene data show CDR1 as SGHNT and CDR2 as YYREEE (reference sequence). This CDR3 has 14 amino acids. Trimming removed 7 bases from V and 3 bases from J; junction bases left unmatched: 7. For the CDR3, the DNA is TGTGCCAGCCTCCTAGCGGGTCGGACAGATACGCAGTATTTT. Its translation is CASLLAGRTDTQYF.

V usage is TRBV9 and J usage is TRBJ2-5; 8 bases map to TRBD1. Looked up from germline, CDR1 is SGDLS and CDR2 is YYNGEE. V gave up 5 bases and J gave up 3 bases; unmatched junction bases: 6. The CDR3 loop spans 14 amino acids. The CDR3 reads CASSRQGTEETQYF. CDR3 nucleotides: TGTGCCAGCAGTCGACAGGGGACCGAAGAGACCCAGTACTTC. The entire variable domain, with the rest obtained from reference TRBV9 and TRBJ2-5, is as follows: DSGVTQTPKHLITATGQRVTLRCSPRSGDLSVYWYQQSLDQGLQFLIQYYNGEERAKGNILERFSAQQFPDLHSELNLSSLELGDSALYFCASSRQGTEETQYFGPGTRLLVL.

The chain combines TRBV7-9 with TRBJ2-2; 9 bases align to TRBD1. In germline, CDR1 is SEHNR, CDR2 FQNEAQ (reference sequence). This CDR3 region has 16 residues. After removal of 4 bases from V and 6 bases from J, the junction contained 9 bases not matched to a gene. DNA for the CDR3: TGTGCCAGCAGCTCCCTTAAACAGGGGGCAGCCGGGGAGCTGTTTTTT. Protein product: CASSSLKQGAAGELFF. The variable domain in full, completed from reference TRBV7-9 and TRBJ2-2, reads DTGVSQNPRHKITKRGQNVTFRCDPISEHNRLYWYRQTLGQGPEFLTYFQNEAQLEKSRLLSDRFSAERPKGSFSTLEIQRTEQGDSAMYLCASSSLKQGAAGELFFGEGSRLTVL.

This chain joins TRBV2 and TRBJ1-2; TRBD1 aligns across 8 bases. CDR3 length equals 14 residues. Germline V gene sequence: CDR1 SNHLY, CDR2 FYNNEI. J was trimmed by 8 bases and V by 7 bases; bases with no gene match: 12. DNA for the CDR3: TGTGCCAGCATTTTTCGGACAGGGACTGAAGGCTACACCTTC. Translating it yields CASIFRTGTEGYTF.

DNA of the CDR3: TGCGCCAGCAGCCAAGATAGACCACTAGCGGGGGGCCCCGGTAGGTATGAGCAGTTCTTC. It specifies CASSQDRPLAGGPGRYEQFF. V and J are TRBV4-1 and TRBJ2-1; TRBD2 matches 12 bases. V was clipped by 0 bases and J by 8 bases; unmatched bases: 17. Germline values: CDR1 MGHRA, CDR2 YSYEKL. CDR3 length equals 20 residues.

V and J are TRBV7-6 and TRBJ1-4; D remains unclear. The CDR3 is 15 amino acids. V was shortened by 1 base and J by 6 bases, with 12 bases between the two germline ends. Germline V gene lookup returns CDR1 SGHVS and CDR2 FNYEAQ. CDR3 sequence: CASSLGQAPDEKLFF. The CDR3 DNA reads as TGTGCCAGCAGCTTAGGCCAGGCCCCCGATGAAAAACTGTTTTTT.

The chain links TRBV30 to TRBJ1-3; D is ambiguous. The V end was cut by 4 bases, the J end by 2 bases, with 9 bases between. Germline CDR1 and CDR2: GTSNPN and SVGIG (reference sequence). CDR3 length: 13 residues. As DNA, the CDR3 is TGTGCCTGGACACCTGGCCCTGGAAACACCATATATTTT. Translating gives CAWTPGPGNTIYF.

This chain connects TRBV2 to TRBJ2-3; TRBD1 matches 7 bases. Germline-derived CDR1 and CDR2 are SNHLY and FYNNEI. With V trimmed by 6 bases and J by 5 bases, 8 bases remained unmatched. This CDR3 is 14 amino acids long. CDR3 DNA sequence: TGTGCCAGCAGGGCTAGGACAGGCGGAGATACGCAGTATTTT. Residues: CASRARTGGDTQYF.

This chain links TRBV5-1 with TRBJ1-5; D not certain. Germline V gives CDR1 SGHRS, CDR2 YFSETQ. The CDR3 is made up of 13 amino acids. Trimming stripped 0 bases from V and 4 bases from J, with 5 bases between. CDR3 DNA: TGCGCCAGCAGCTTGGACGGGAATCAGCCCCAGCATTTT. Protein: CASSLDGNQPQHF.

The genes are TRBV24-1 and TRBJ1-1, with 8 bases fitting TRBD1. The V segment lost 3 bases and the J segment 4 bases; nucleotides outside the gene matches: 6. CDR3 length: 15 residues. The germline V gene has CDR1 KGHDR and CDR2 SFDVKD. CDR3 region: CATSDRNTGGTEAFF. CDR3 sequence (DNA): TGTGCCACCAGTGATCGGAATACAGGGGGCACTGAAGCTTTCTTT.

The rearrangement links TRBV28 to TRBJ2-4, with 9 bases lining up with TRBD1. CDR1 and CDR2 (germline): MDHEN, SYDVKM. This CDR3 region has 14 residues. Losses at the gene ends were 5 bases for V and 6 bases for J; bases not matched to a gene: 5. DNA of the CDR3: TGTGCCAGCAGTCGGACAGGGGAGGGAAACATTCAGTACTTC. Translation gives CASSRTGEGNIQYF.

This clone was observed a few times. The chain is built from TRBV3-1 (or the pseudogene TRBV3-2) and TRBJ1-2; D possibly corresponds to TRBD1 (6 bases). There are 12 residues in the CDR3. V was trimmed by 5 bases and J by 6 bases, leaving 10 bases between them. Germline assignment: CDR1 LGHDT and CDR2 YNNKEL (reference sequence). The CDR3 sequence: CASSSGEHGYTF. CDR3 nucleotides: TGTGCCAGCAGCTCAGGGGAGCATGGCTACACCTTC.

DNA of the CDR3: TGTGCCTGGAGTAGAGGGGACAGCCGCTACGAGCAGTACTTC. Its translation: CAWSRGDSRYEQYF. The chain uses TRBV30 and TRBJ2-7, with 7 bases matching TRBD1. Germline CDR1 reads GTSNPN; CDR2 reads SVGIG (reference sequence). The CDR3 is 14 residues long. V lost 2 bases, J lost 3 bases, and 7 bases stayed unmatched.